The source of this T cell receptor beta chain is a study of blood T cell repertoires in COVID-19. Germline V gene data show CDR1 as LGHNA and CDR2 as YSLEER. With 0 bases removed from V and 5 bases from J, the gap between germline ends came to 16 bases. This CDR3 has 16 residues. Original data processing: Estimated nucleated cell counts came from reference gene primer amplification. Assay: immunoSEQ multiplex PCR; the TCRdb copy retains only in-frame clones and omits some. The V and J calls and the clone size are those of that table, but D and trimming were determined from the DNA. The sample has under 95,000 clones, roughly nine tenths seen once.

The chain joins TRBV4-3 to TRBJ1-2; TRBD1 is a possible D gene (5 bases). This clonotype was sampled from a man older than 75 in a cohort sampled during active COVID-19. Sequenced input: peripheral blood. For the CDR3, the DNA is TGCGCCAGCAGCCAAGATAGTCAGGGAGGAAGGTATGGCTACACCTTC. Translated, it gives CASSQDSQGGRYGYTF.